One and the same sample provided the 19 T cell receptor beta chains below, sequenced in a study of T-cell memory formation after mild COVID-19. TCRdb itself ran the 5' RACE reads through MiXCR, one entry per CDR3 protein. This repertoire shows approximately 390,000 distinct CDR3 sequences, around a sixth found once; its top ten account for under 25%. Sequences were obtained from PBMCs or a T cell subset sorted from them (not recorded which). The receptors originated from a man between 18 and 35 years old who had mild COVID-19 (a few samples of this study predate the infection). Cell type and time point are not known.

This clonotype was recorded only once. CDR3 in amino acids: CSAPPAGRTEAFF. CDR3 nucleotides: TGCAGTGCCCCGCCTGCAGGGAGGACTGAAGCTTTCTTT. This chain joins TRBV20-1 and TRBJ1-1; D may be TRBD1 (5 bases). CDR3 size: 13 residues. In germline, CDR1 is DFQATT, CDR2 SNEGSKA (reference sequence). Deletions cut 6 bases from V and 5 bases from J, with 16 bases between.

This clonotype was counted a few times. The chain joins TRBV7-2 to TRBJ1-3; no definite D call. Between the trimmed V and J ends, which lost 5 bases and 4 bases, there was a span of 9 bases. CDR3 length equals 13 residues. Germline V gene lookup returns CDR1 SGHTA and CDR2 FQGNSA. The CDR3 DNA reads as TGTGCCAGCAGCCCTCAAAGAGGAAACACCATATATTTT. Encoded protein: CASSPQRGNTIYF.

The V and J genes are TRBV5-5 and TRBJ1-5; TRBD1 matches at 11 bases. This CDR3 spans 17 amino acids. Germline V lookup: CDR1 SGHKS, CDR2 YYEKEE (reference sequence). Trimming at V came to 0 bases and at J to 6 bases, leaving 8 bases not matched to a gene. The CDR3 here is CASSLGTGGAYSQPQHF. As DNA, the CDR3 is TGTGCCAGCAGCTTGGGGACAGGGGGCGCGTATAGTCAGCCCCAGCATTTT.

This sequence joins TRBV5-4 and TRBJ1-2, with D tentatively TRBD1 (5 bases). Trimming stripped 3 bases from V and 8 bases from J, with 14 bases between. Per germline, CDR1 SGHNT and CDR2 YYREEE (reference sequence). The CDR3 runs 13 residues. The CDR3 protein is CASSSLLGAGYTF. The CDR3 DNA reads as TGTGCCAGCAGCTCACTTTTAGGGGCCGGCTACACCTTC.

This sequence joins TRBV15 and TRBJ2-7, with 10 bases aligning to TRBD1. Germline CDR1 reads LNHNV; CDR2 reads YYDKDF (reference sequence). This CDR3 is built from 15 residues. With V trimmed by 5 bases and J by 0 bases, 4 bases remained unmatched. The CDR3 here is CATSARDRGSYEQYF. The CDR3, as DNA: TGTGCCACCAGCGCGCGGGACAGGGGCTCCTACGAGCAGTACTTC.

This clonotype was detected many times. The V gene is TRBV20-1, the J gene TRBJ2-5; no reliable D call. Per germline, CDR1 DFQATT and CDR2 SNEGSKA (reference sequence). The CDR3 is 13 residues long. V lost 3 bases and J 2 bases, leaving 10 bases between the germline ends. The CDR3 loop is CSASSSTQETQYF. CDR3 nucleotide sequence: TGCAGTGCTAGCTCCAGCACTCAAGAGACCCAGTACTTC.

In this sample, this clonotype turned up a few times. The J gene is TRBJ2-3, the V gene TRBV9; D gene uncertain. The CDR3 sequence is 17 residues long. V lost 0 bases to trimming and J lost 2 bases, with 16 bases between them. Looked up from germline, CDR1 is SGDLS and CDR2 is YYNGEE. CDR3 sequence: CASSVDYIGQDTDTQYF. The CDR3 region has the DNA TGTGCCAGCAGCGTAGACTATATTGGGCAGGACACAGATACGCAGTATTTT.

The genes are TRBV29-1 and TRBJ2-1, with TRBD1 matching 9 bases. This CDR3 is 14 amino acids long. CDR1 and CDR2 (germline): SQVTM, ANQGSEA. The trim removed 6 bases at V and 8 bases at J, leaving 11 bases unmatched. The CDR3 spells CSVAGTGNMYEQFF. The CDR3, as DNA: TGCAGCGTGGCTGGGACAGGGAATATGTATGAGCAGTTCTTC.

The V and J genes are TRBV20-1 and TRBJ1-1; D is unclear. Deletions cut 6 bases from V and 1 base from J, with 9 bases between. The germline gives CDR1 DFQATT, CDR2 SNEGSKA (reference sequence). The CDR3 consists of 12 residues. In DNA form, the CDR3 reads TGCAGTGCCGTGGTCGCGAACACTGAAGCTTTCTTT. Translating gives CSAVVANTEAFF.

The chain carries TRBV7-2 and TRBJ2-3; 12 bases are a match to TRBD2. The CDR3 is made up of 16 amino acids. V dropped 5 bases and J dropped 6; count of bases not matched to a gene: 9. Germline V gives CDR1 SGHTA, CDR2 FQGNSA. CDR3 loop: CASSPSGGAGWDTQYF. The CDR3 DNA follows: TGTGCCAGCAGCCCTAGCGGGGGGGCAGGCTGGGATACGCAGTATTTT.

This clonotype was found a few times. The chain is built from TRBV12-3 or TRBV12-4 and TRBJ1-6, with unresolved D. This CDR3 contains 13 residues. V shed 5 bases and J shed 6 bases, with 8 bases lying between them. The CDR3 nucleotides read TGTGCCAGCAGTCGGGTTGGTAATTCACCCCTCCACTTT. Amino acids: CASSRVGNSPLHF.

This chain uses TRBV6-1 with TRBJ1-3; 7 bases map to TRBD1. Per the germline V gene, CDR1 is MNHNS and CDR2 is SASEGT. Unmatched junction bases numbered 13, after V lost 2 bases and J lost 15 bases. The CDR3 consists of 14 residues. The chain's CDR3 is CASSEIPGGGPRYF. The CDR3 bases are TGTGCCAGCAGTGAAATCCCAGGGGGTGGGCCTCGATATTTT.

This clonotype came up many times. V usage is TRBV7-2 and J usage is TRBJ2-7; 9 bases are a match to TRBD1. Per the germline V gene, CDR1 is SGHTA and CDR2 is FQGNSA. The CDR3 has 15 residues. With V trimmed by 2 bases and J by 3 bases, 5 bases remained unmatched. The DNA for the CDR3 is TGTGCCAGCAGCTTAAGGACAGGGGTTATCTACGAGCAGTACGTC. Its protein is CASSLRTGVIYEQYV.

This chain uses TRBV20-1 with TRBJ2-7, with TRBD1 matching over 7 bases. CDR1 is DFQATT and CDR2 is SNEGSKA in the germline V gene (reference sequence). The CDR3 has 14 residues. Trimming removed 4 bases from V and 3 bases from J; junction bases left unmatched: 9. CDR3 protein: CSAKTGTKSYEQYV. CDR3 DNA sequence: TGCAGTGCTAAGACAGGGACAAAAAGCTACGAGCAGTACGTC.

There are many counts of this clonotype. The V gene is TRBV5-1, the J gene TRBJ1-1; the D is unclear. The V end was cut by 0 bases, the J end by 5 bases, with 8 bases between. CDR1 is SGHRS, CDR2 YFSETQ, per germline. The CDR3 spans 13 residues. The CDR3 is CASSLEFKTEAFF. The DNA of the CDR3 is TGCGCCAGCAGCTTGGAATTCAAAACTGAAGCTTTCTTT.

In this sample, this clonotype turned up many times. The genes are TRBV7-2 and TRBJ1-1; D is ambiguous. The CDR3 consists of 11 residues. V was shortened by 4 bases and J by 6 bases, with 6 bases between the two germline ends. Germline-derived CDR1 and CDR2 are SGHTA and FQGNSA. The CDR3, as DNA: TGTGCCAGCAGCTATAGGGCTGAAGCTTTCTTT. Translating it yields CASSYRAEAFF.

There are a few counts of this clonotype. This sequence joins TRBV6-2 or TRBV6-3 and TRBJ2-7; D is ambiguous. The V gene's germline CDR1 is MNHEY and CDR2 SVGEGT. Trimming stripped 0 bases from V and 3 bases from J, with 9 bases between. The length of the CDR3 is 14 residues. CDR3 DNA: TGTGCCAGCAGTTACTCGGAAAAGTACTACGAGCAGTACTTC. Translation gives CASSYSEKYYEQYF.

The genes are TRBV6-2 or TRBV6-3 and TRBJ1-5; 10 bases are a match to TRBD1. The CDR3 length is 15 residues. Per germline, CDR1 MNHEY and CDR2 SVGEGT. V gave up 7 bases and J gave up 6 bases; unmatched junction bases: 9. CDR3 sequence: CASKWTGGASQPQHF. CDR3 nucleotide sequence: TGTGCCAGCAAGTGGACAGGGGGTGCTAGTCAGCCCCAGCATTTT.

This clonotype was detected only a few times. V is TRBV3-1 and J is TRBJ2-1; D is possibly TRBD2 (6 bases). V lost 3 bases and J lost 4, with 13 bases in between. Germline values: CDR1 LGHDT, CDR2 YNNKEL (reference sequence). This CDR3 region has 15 residues. CDR3 nucleotides: TGTGCCAGCAGCCAGAGGCCCCGGGGGTACAATGAGCAGTTCTTC. Its translation: CASSQRPRGYNEQFF.